This entry describes one T cell receptor (beta chain). No antigen is known for it. It has no much larger one-base neighbor in the sample; base qualities were not kept. This specimen's time point label, interpreted: baseline before first vaccination. Vaccinee samples came from UK trials COV001 and COV002, including a single-blind randomized controlled phase 2/3 trial of AZD1222 (ChAdOx1 nCoV-19) in healthy adults. For TCRbeta chain sequencing, PBMC samples were collected from trial participants at day 0 and at day 28 after the second dose. V and J lose 1 base and 6 bases, and a span of 10 bases separates them. The CDR3 sequence holds 15 residues, the cysteine and phenylalanine included. The DNA shown is the 45-base CDR3, in frame from base 1. The germline V gene provides CDR1 MNHEY and CDR2 SVGAGI. The CDR3 regions of human TCRbeta chains were analyzed by immunosequencing. The published analysis was carried out like this. Repertoire TCRs were matched against a reference library of SARS-CoV-2-specific TCRs generated with the MIRA antigen-specificity platform. Breadth was defined as the fraction of unique TCRs that were SARS-CoV-2-associated. Depth was defined as the fraction of total T cells that were SARS-CoV-2-associated. Using the MIRA data, every spike-specific TCR was mapped to the spike region that the TCR reacted to and assigned to either a CD4 or a CD8 class. Log10-transformed breadth and depth values were compared by one-way ANOVA with Sidak's multiple comparisons tests. TCRdb re-hosts the immuneACCESS table, in-frame sequences only. Its copies lack some clones; in the studies checked, an unresolved V gene accounts for under half of them, and the cause for the rest is not known. V and J calls and clone size are given by that table; D and trimming were obtained from the DNA. Here the sample has under 110,000 clones; roughly 90% occur a single time. The leading ten clones occupy approximately 15% of the sample.

This entry comes from a study of T cell responses to AZD1222 COVID-19 vaccine (dated by TCRdb to the early 2020s). In terms of the full investigation: AZD1222 recipients with second doses at about 4 weeks or about 12 weeks were pooled, because spike-specific TCR depth and breadth did not differ between schedules. TCR sequencing was performed for some 250 trial participants, of whom approximately 200 were given two doses of AZD1222 and approximately 25 were given two doses of MenACWY control vaccine. Trial participants were enrolled into age subgroups of 18-55, 56-69 and 70-plus years, which contained approximately 150, 28 and 58 TCR-sequenced participants, respectively.

General study outcomes and caveats: Reportedly, almost half of the unique spike-specific TCRs recognized epitopes lying outside the regions that are mutated in the B.1.351 and B.1.1.7 variants. After two AZD1222 doses, both the breadth and the depth of spike-specific TCRs were significantly higher than at day 0 and than in MenACWY recipients. Because no day 14 peak-response samples were available, repertoires were characterized only after the peak T cell response. In the small 56-69-year group, the increase in depth fell short of significance, most likely because of low power. Participants were mostly white British and included more females than males, and it was suggested by the authors that clonal diversity may have been underestimated. Conclusions about previously exposed vaccinees were limited because only six or seven AZD1222 recipients were SARS-CoV-2 seropositive at baseline. The vaccine-associated CD4 TCRs covered the entire spike protein, and the dominant responses fell in regions 160-218 and 743-854.

The sample here was peripheral blood, taken on day 0 of AZD1222 vaccination. This TCR derives from an adult in good health. The rearrangement combines TRBV6-5 with TRBJ1-6, with the D gene call left open. The sequenced DNA is TGTGCCAGCAGTTACTTCGAGATGCCTAATTCACCCCTCCACTTT. It is translated as CASSYFEMPNSPLHF.